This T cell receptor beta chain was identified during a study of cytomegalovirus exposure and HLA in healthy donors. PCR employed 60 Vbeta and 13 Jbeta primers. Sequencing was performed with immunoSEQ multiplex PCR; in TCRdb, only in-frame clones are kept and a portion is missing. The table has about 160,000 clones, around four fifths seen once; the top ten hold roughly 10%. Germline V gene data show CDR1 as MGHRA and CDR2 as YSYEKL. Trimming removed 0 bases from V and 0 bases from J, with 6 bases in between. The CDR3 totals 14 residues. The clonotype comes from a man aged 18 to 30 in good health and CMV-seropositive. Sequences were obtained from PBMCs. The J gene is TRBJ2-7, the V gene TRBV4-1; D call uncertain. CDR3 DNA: TGCGCCAGCAGCCAAGAGGGCAGCTCCTACGAGCAGTACTTC. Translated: CASSQEGSSYEQYF.